The sequence of this T cell receptor (beta chain) was determined in a study of cytomegalovirus exposure and HLA in healthy donors. About this clone: Its antigen remains unidentified.

Data came from immunoSEQ multiplex PCR; TCRdb stores just in-frame clones and leaves some out. Of approximately 98,000 clones listed, roughly 95% are singletons. Whole-study results and caveats: A classifier reportedly called cytomegalovirus status with high sensitivity and specificity. Researchers catalogued about 150 TCR beta chains as cytomegalovirus-associated. Rare TCR sequences predominated, though certain public TCRs were found in many donors.

Sequenced input: PBMCs. This sequence was found in a woman aged 18-29 years in good health and CMV-seronegative.

The CDR3 DNA sequence: TGTGCCAGCAGTATCCAGGCAGAATCGAAGGAGCAGTATTTT. Protein sequence: CASSIQAESKEQYF. This chain links TRBV13 with TRBJ2-3, with D unclear. V was clipped by 6 bases and J by 11 bases, with 21 bases between them. The CDR3 covers 14 residues. The germline V gene encodes CDR1 PRHDT and CDR2 FYEKMQ (reference sequence). Full variable domain (missing parts from reference TRBV13 and TRBJ2-3): AAGVIQSPRHLIKEKRETATLKCYPIPRHDTVYWYQQGPGQDPQFLISFYEKMQSDKGSIPDRFSAQQFSDYHSELNMSSLELGDSALYFCASSIQAESKEQYFGPGTRLTVL.